These T cell receptor beta chains were read from a single sample in a study of blood T cell repertoires in COVID-19. Here immunoSEQ multiplex PCR was the method, and the copy in TCRdb shows in-frame clones only, minus some. The sample shows 220,000 or so clones, 90% to 95% of them seen only once. The sample was peripheral blood. The source is a man in his 60s with COVID-19, enrolled during active disease. CDR3s include the opening cysteine and the closing phenylalanine or tryptophan. D genes are given only for firm matches. Clone sizes are given selectively: once, few, many, or a class where the clone is expanded.

J | D | size | V | CDR3 | DNA
TRBJ2-5 | NA | NA | TRBV28 | CASSLDLGGQETQYF | TGTGCCAGCAGTTTAGATCTTGGAGGGCAAGAGACCCAGTACTTC
TRBJ1-2 | NA | NA | TRBV30 | CAWSATNYGYTF | TGTGCCTGGAGTGCCACTAACTATGGCTACACCTTC
TRBJ1-2 | NA | NA | TRBV5-4 | CASSPVQATIKGYTF | TGTGCCAGCAGCCCCGTGCAGGCGACTATAAAAGGCTACACCTTC
TRBJ2-2 | NA | NA | TRBV24-1 | CATSDPMGGNTGELFF | TGTGCCACCAGTGATCCCATGGGGGGAAACACCGGGGAGCTGTTTTTT
TRBJ1-1 | TRBD1 | NA | TRBV6-6 | CASSVGQGTGAFF | TGTGCCAGCAGTGTAGGACAGGGGACCGGAGCTTTCTTT
TRBJ1-5 | NA | NA | TRBV9 | CASSVDSNLEPQHF | TGTGCCAGCAGCGTAGACTCAAACCTGGAGCCCCAGCATTTT
TRBJ1-6 | NA | NA | TRBV7-3 | CASSSLGVQHNSPLHF | TGTGCCAGCAGCTCCCTAGGGGTCCAGCATAATTCACCCCTCCACTTT
TRBJ1-5 | TRBD1 | NA | TRBV6-5 | CASRADRGTNQPQHF | TGTGCCAGCAGGGCAGACAGGGGCACTAATCAGCCCCAGCATTTT
TRBJ2-1 | TRBD2 | NA | TRBV11-3 | CASSPSGSSYNEQFF | TGTGCCAGCAGCCCCAGCGGGAGCTCCTACAATGAGCAGTTCTTC
TRBJ1-3 | NA | NA | TRBV3-1/TRBV3-2 | CASSLAGASGNTIYF | TGTGCCAGCAGCCTCGCGGGGGCCTCTGGAAACACCATATATTTT
TRBJ2-7 | TRBD1 | NA | TRBV19 | CASQAPGQSLYEQYF | TGTGCCAGCCAGGCCCCGGGACAGAGCCTCTACGAGCAGTACTTC
TRBJ1-2 | NA | NA | TRBV19 | CASNRGADGYTF | TGTGCCAGTAATAGGGGCGCTGATGGCTACACCTTC
TRBJ2-4 | NA | NA | TRBV6-2/TRBV6-3 | CASSATRLTKNIQYF | TGTGCCAGCAGCGCAACTCGGTTGACCAAAAACATTCAGTACTTC
TRBJ1-1 | TRBD1 | NA | TRBV7-8 | CASSKGTANTEAFF | TGTGCCAGCAGCAAAGGGACAGCGAACACTGAAGCTTTCTTT
TRBJ2-7 | TRBD1 | NA | TRBV24-1 | CATSDRQGGAYEQYF | TGTGCCACCAGTGATCGACAGGGGGGAGCCTACGAGCAGTACTTC
TRBJ2-7 | NA | NA | TRBV12-3/TRBV12-4 | CASSWGRGYEQYF | TGTGCCAGCAGTTGGGGCAGGGGTTACGAGCAGTACTTC
TRBJ1-2 | NA | NA | TRBV6-1 | CASSEGGPGSLFGYTF | TGTGCCAGCAGTGAAGGTGGGCCAGGGTCCCTCTTCGGCTACACCTTC
TRBJ2-7 | TRBD2 | NA | TRBV2 | CASSVTSGNEQYF | TGTGCCAGCAGCGTTACTAGCGGAAACGAGCAGTACTTC
TRBJ2-2 | NA | NA | TRBV7-9 | CASQIRLAHTGELFF | TGTGCCAGCCAGATTCGGCTAGCCCACACCGGGGAGCTGTTTTTT
TRBJ1-5 | TRBD1 | once | TRBV19 | CASSILGTGGNQPQHF | TGTGCCAGTAGTATATTGGGGACAGGGGGCAATCAGCCCCAGCATTTT
TRBJ2-7 | TRBD2 | once | TRBV28 | CASSPSGRAPYEQYF | TGTGCCAGCAGTCCAAGCGGGAGGGCTCCGTACGAGCAGTACTTC
TRBJ1-5 | TRBD1 | once | TRBV29-1 | CSVGHGTGRSAQHF | TGCAGCGTCGGGCATGGGACAGGCCGTTCGGCCCAGCATTTT
TRBJ1-1 | NA | NA | TRBV12-3/TRBV12-4 | CASRKQVNTEAFF | TGTGCCAGCAGAAAGCAAGTGAACACTGAAGCTTTCTTT
TRBJ1-3 | NA | few | TRBV7-9 | CASSSAGRGNTIYF | TGTGCCAGCAGCTCCGCAGGGCGCGGAAACACCATATATTTT
TRBJ2-7 | NA | once | TRBV28 | CASSFVETHEQYF | TGTGCCAGCAGTTTTGTAGAAACCCACGAGCAGTACTTC
TRBJ1-4 | NA | once | TRBV7-2 | CASSFYGTNEKLFF | TGTGCCAGCAGCTTCTATGGAACTAATGAAAAACTGTTTTTT
TRBJ1-2 | NA | NA | TRBV21-1 | CASSNSENRGPKFYGYTF | TGTGCCAGCAGCAACAGCGAGAACAGGGGGCCCAAATTCTATGGCTACACCTTC
TRBJ2-1 | TRBD2 | NA | TRBV11-3 | CASSPGTRWVNEQFF | TGTGCCAGCAGCCCAGGGACTAGGTGGGTCAATGAGCAGTTCTTC
TRBJ2-3 | NA | NA | TRBV20-1 | CSASTAMGPDTQYF | TGCAGTGCTAGTACAGCGATGGGGCCAGATACGCAGTATTTT
TRBJ2-5 | TRBD2 | NA | TRBV7-9 | CASSSVAGGPQETQYF | TGTGCCAGCAGCTCGGTAGCGGGAGGCCCTCAAGAGACCCAGTACTTC
TRBJ1-3 | NA | NA | TRBV11-2 | CASSLGAQGLRNTIYF | TGTGCCAGCAGCTTAGGGGCACAGGGTCTTAGAAACACCATATATTTT
TRBJ2-2 | NA | NA | TRBV2 | CASTPDSTGELFF | TGTGCCAGCACCCCCGACTCTACCGGGGAGCTGTTTTTT
TRBJ1-5 | NA | NA | TRBV2 | CASSPILSGEYSNQPQHF | TGTGCCAGCAGTCCAATCTTGAGTGGGGAGTATAGCAATCAGCCCCAGCATTTT
TRBJ1-2 | NA | NA | TRBV12-3/TRBV12-4 | CASSLTRNGYTF | TGTGCCAGCAGTTTAACCAGGAATGGCTACACCTTC
TRBJ1-6 | NA | NA | TRBV6-5 | CASSYMAHADSSPLHF | TGTGCCAGCAGTTACATGGCCCACGCGGACAGTTCACCCCTCCACTTT
TRBJ1-6 | NA | NA | TRBV5-6 | CASSRGAGTSYNSPLHF | TGTGCCAGCAGCCGAGGGGCGGGGACCTCCTATAATTCACCCCTCCACTTT
TRBJ2-7 | NA | NA | TRBV6-6 | CASSYQEPGVRYEQYF | TGTGCCAGCAGTTACCAGGAACCGGGGGTTCGCTACGAGCAGTACTTC
TRBJ1-5 | TRBD1 | NA | TRBV4-1 | CASSQDGQGRNQPQHF | TGCGCCAGCAGCCAAGACGGACAGGGGAGGAATCAGCCCCAGCATTTT
TRBJ1-3 | NA | NA | TRBV6-5 | CASSRVSGGRNTIYF | TGTGCCAGCAGTAGAGTATCGGGGGGGAGAAACACCATATATTTT
TRBJ1-1 | NA | NA | TRBV3-1/TRBV3-2 | CASRETGHQNTEAFF | TGTGCCAGCAGAGAGACGGGACACCAGAACACTGAAGCTTTCTTT
TRBJ2-1 | TRBD2 | NA | TRBV4-1 | CASSQDLSGSRNEQFF | TGCGCCAGCAGCCAAGATTTAAGCGGGAGTCGGAATGAGCAGTTCTTC
TRBJ2-7 | TRBD2 | few | TRBV28 | CASGGSGKDEQYF | TGTGCCAGTGGGGGTAGCGGGAAAGACGAGCAGTACTTC
TRBJ1-6 | TRBD1 | NA | TRBV2 | CASRGTEGSPLHF | TGTGCCAGCAGAGGGACAGAGGGTTCACCCCTCCACTTT
TRBJ2-5 | NA | NA | TRBV18 | CASSPLPDSQETQYF | TGTGCCAGCTCACCCCTCCCGGACAGTCAAGAGACCCAGTACTTC
TRBJ2-7 | TRBD1 | NA | TRBV9 | CASSSTPGTGGTEQYF | TGTGCCAGCAGCTCCACCCCGGGGACAGGGGGCACCGAGCAGTACTTC
TRBJ1-2 | TRBD1 | once | TRBV6-1 | CASSETSTSGGITRGYTF | TGTGCCAGCAGTGAAACCTCAACCTCAGGGGGAATCACGCGGGGCTACACCTTC
TRBJ2-1 | NA | NA | TRBV7-3 | CASSPGRDSLFF | TGTGCCAGCAGCCCGGGCAGGGACTCTTTGTTCTTC
TRBJ2-7 | NA | NA | TRBV2 | CASSVGQGLWEQYF | TGTGCCAGCAGTGTGGGGCAGGGATTATGGGAGCAGTACTTC
TRBJ2-3 | TRBD2 | NA | TRBV5-4 | CASSLTKLADYADTQYF | TGTGCCAGCAGCTTGACGAAGCTAGCGGACTACGCAGATACGCAGTATTTT
TRBJ1-3 | NA | NA | TRBV27 | CASSLGGFGNTIYF | TGTGCCAGCAGCTTGGGGGGGTTCGGAAACACCATATATTTT
TRBJ1-1 | TRBD1 | NA | TRBV29-1 | CSVGTGGNTEAFF | TGCAGCGTTGGTACAGGGGGTAACACTGAAGCTTTCTTT
TRBJ2-1 | NA | NA | TRBV5-4 | CASSHANREQFF | TGTGCCAGCAGCCACGCAAACAGAGAGCAGTTCTTC
TRBJ2-1 | TRBD2 | NA | TRBV6-4 | CASSPGLAYNEQFF | TGTGCCAGCAGTCCGGGACTAGCGTACAATGAGCAGTTCTTC
TRBJ1-5 | TRBD1 | NA | TRBV10-3 | CAISEIGQGRQPQHF | TGTGCCATCAGTGAAATCGGACAGGGTCGACAGCCCCAGCATTTT
TRBJ1-3 | NA | NA | TRBV6-5 | CASSYSQGSGNTIYF | TGTGCCAGCAGTTACTCCCAGGGTTCGGGAAACACCATATATTTT
TRBJ2-1 | NA | NA | TRBV5-4 | CASSFQDFSNDEQFF | TGTGCCAGCAGCTTCCAGGACTTTTCTAACGATGAGCAGTTCTTC
TRBJ2-7 | TRBD2 | NA | TRBV4-1 | CASSQSGGEDYEQYF | TGCGCCAGCAGCCAGAGCGGGGGAGAAGACTACGAGCAGTACTTC
TRBJ2-7 | NA | NA | TRBV15 | CATSRGPPTDSNEQYF | TGTGCCACCAGCAGAGGGCCCCCGACTGACTCCAACGAGCAGTACTTC
TRBJ1-2 | NA | NA | TRBV6-1 | CASSEVGGYGYTF | TGTGCCAGCAGTGAAGTCGGGGGGTATGGCTACACCTTC
TRBJ2-7 | TRBD1 | NA | TRBV15 | CATSRYQTGDEQYF | TGTGCCACCAGCAGGTACCAAACAGGGGACGAGCAGTACTTC